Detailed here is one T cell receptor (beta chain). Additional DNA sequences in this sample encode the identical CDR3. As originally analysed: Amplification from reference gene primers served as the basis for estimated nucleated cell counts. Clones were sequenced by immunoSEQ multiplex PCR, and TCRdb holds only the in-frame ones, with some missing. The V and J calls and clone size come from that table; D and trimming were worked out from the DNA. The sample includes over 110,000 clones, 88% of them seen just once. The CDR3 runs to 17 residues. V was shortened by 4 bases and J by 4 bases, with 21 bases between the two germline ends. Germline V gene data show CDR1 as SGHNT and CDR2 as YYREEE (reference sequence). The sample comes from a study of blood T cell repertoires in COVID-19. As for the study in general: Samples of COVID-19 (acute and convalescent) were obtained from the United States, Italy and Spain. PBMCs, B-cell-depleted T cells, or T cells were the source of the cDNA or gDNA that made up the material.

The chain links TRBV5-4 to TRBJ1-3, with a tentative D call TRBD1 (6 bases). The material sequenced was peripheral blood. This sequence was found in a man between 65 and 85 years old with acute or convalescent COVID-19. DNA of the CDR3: TGTGCCAGCAGCCAAAAAACAGGGAGCGATGGGGGAAACACCATATATTTT. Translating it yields CASSQKTGSDGGNTIYF. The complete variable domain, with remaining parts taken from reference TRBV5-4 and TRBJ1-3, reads ETGVTQSPTHLIKTRGQQVTLRCSSQSGHNTVSWYQQALGQGPQFIFQYYREEENGRGNFPPRFSGLQFPNYSSELNVNALELDDSALYLCASSQKTGSDGGNTIYFGEGSWLTVV.